This passage covers 27 T cell receptor beta chains from one sample sequenced in a study of siplizumab effects on memory and regulatory T cells. TCRdb's copy holds only in-frame clones and misses some; the assay was immunoSEQ multiplex PCR. The sample includes roughly 100,000 clones, about 93% seen only once; the top ten take about 0.32%. Sequencing input: CD4+ T cells sorted from blood. These receptors came from a human donor in good health.

The chain couples TRBV9 to TRBJ2-5; TRBD2 agrees at 10 bases. Per germline, CDR1 SGDLS and CDR2 YYNGEE. The CDR3 sequence is 16 residues long. Losses at the gene ends were 3 bases for V and 3 bases for J; bases not matched to a gene: 8. The CDR3 nucleotides are TGTGCCAGCAGCGGCAAAAGCGGGGGGGCCGAAGAGACCCAGTACTTC. Residues: CASSGKSGGAEETQYF.

This clone was picked up one time. This chain links TRBV29-1 with TRBJ1-1; unclear D gene. The CDR3 is 12 residues long. Germline CDR1 SQVTM, CDR2 ANQGSEA. CDR3 amino acids: CTGRNKNTEAFF. The DNA of the CDR3 is TGCACCGGAAGAAACAAGAACACTGAAGCTTTCTTT.

The chain is built from TRBV5-1 and TRBJ2-3, with 13 bases matching TRBD2. V lost 4 bases to trimming and J lost 7 bases; unmatched junction nucleotides: 9. This CDR3 spans 16 amino acids. CDR1 and CDR2 (germline): SGHRS, YFSETQ. In DNA form, the CDR3 reads TGCGCCAGCAGCCGGACCCCGACTAGCGGGGGGTATACGCAGTATTTT. Encoded protein: CASSRTPTSGGYTQYF.

The chain carries TRBV5-1 and TRBJ1-1, with 9 bases aligning to TRBD1. V lost 2 bases, J lost 1 base, and 6 bases stayed unmatched. Germline CDR1 reads SGHRS; CDR2 reads YFSETQ. The CDR3 has 16 amino acids. CDR3 sequence reads: CASSFRTGAGNTEAFF. The CDR3, as DNA: TGCGCCAGCAGCTTCCGGACAGGGGCTGGGAACACTGAAGCTTTCTTT.

The chain has TRBV12-5 and TRBJ2-2; 7 nucleotides agree with TRBD1. The germline gives CDR1 LGHNT, CDR2 FRNRAP. With V trimmed by 1 base and J by 7 bases, 0 bases remained unmatched. The CDR3 consists of 13 residues. The CDR3 spells CASGLAGGGELFF. Written as DNA, the CDR3 is TGTGCTAGTGGTTTGGCAGGGGGCGGGGAGCTGTTTTTT.

CDR3 bases: TGTGCCAGCAGCCGGGACAGGGGCTACGAGCAGTACTTC. Its translation is CASSRDRGYEQYF. The chain links TRBV11-3 to TRBJ2-7; 10 bases match TRBD1. Germline V lookup: CDR1 SGHNT, CDR2 YENEEA. V dropped 5 bases and J dropped 3; count of bases not matched to a gene: 1. CDR3 length: 13 residues. Complete variable domain (other parts from reference TRBV11-3 and TRBJ2-7): EAGVVQSPRYKIIEKKQPVAFWCNPISGHNTLYWYLQNLGQGPELLIRYENEEAVDDSQLPKDRFSAERLKGVDSTLKIQPAELGDSAVYLCASSRDRGYEQYFGPGTRLTVT.

This chain connects TRBV4-1 to TRBJ1-4; D is unclear. The CDR3 has 13 residues. Germline V lookup: CDR1 MGHRA, CDR2 YSYEKL. With 6 bases removed from V and 7 bases from J, the gap between germline ends came to 12 bases. This CDR3 reads CASRRTGGEKLFF. The CDR3 DNA follows: TGCGCCAGCAGACGGACCGGTGGTGAAAAACTGTTTTTT.

This CDR3 reads CASSFPGLLGYTF. In nucleotides, the CDR3 is TGTGCCAGCAGCTTTCCAGGGTTGTTGGGCTACACCTTC. V is TRBV5-5 and J is TRBJ1-2, with a possible D match to TRBD1 (5 bases). The CDR3 runs 13 residues. V was clipped by 2 bases and J by 8 bases, with 13 bases between them. Germline CDR1 SGHKS, CDR2 YYEKEE (reference sequence).

The J gene is TRBJ1-4, the V gene TRBV12-5, with TRBD1 matching over 8 bases. The junction had 7 bases not matched to a gene; V was cut back by 7 bases and J by 6 bases. This CDR3 is built from 14 residues. Germline V gene data show CDR1 as LGHNT and CDR2 as FRNRAP. The CDR3 reads CASAGPGGYEKLFF. DNA of the CDR3: TGTGCTAGTGCCGGCCCAGGGGGCTATGAAAAACTGTTTTTT.

The chain joins TRBV10-1 to TRBJ1-1, with D perhaps TRBD1 (6 bases). Looked up from germline, CDR1 is WNHNN and CDR2 is SYGVQD (reference sequence). Trimming shortened V by 2 bases and J by 5 bases, and 18 bases separated the two germline ends. The CDR3 is 16 residues long. CDR3 sequence: CASSEPVGGAGTEAFF. The CDR3 DNA follows: TGCGCCAGCAGTGAGCCGGTTGGGGGCGCAGGGACTGAAGCTTTCTTT.

The J gene is TRBJ2-5, the V gene TRBV7-8; 9 bases are shared with TRBD1. Trimming took 5 bases from V and 6 from J; bases not matched to a gene: 7. This CDR3 comprises 14 residues. From germline, CDR1 is SGHVS and CDR2 FQNEAQ. The CDR3: CASSLGQGIKTQYF. DNA for the CDR3: TGTGCCAGCAGCCTGGGACAGGGTATAAAGACCCAGTACTTC.

This sequence joins TRBV7-2 and TRBJ1-5, with a tentative D call TRBD1 (5 bases). V was cut by 4 bases and J by 3 bases, with 16 bases left in between. The CDR3 consists of 16 residues. From germline, CDR1 is SGHTA and CDR2 FQGNSA. CDR3 in amino acids: CASSSRRVGINQPQHF. The CDR3 DNA is TGTGCCAGCAGCTCCCGCAGGGTCGGAATCAATCAGCCCCAGCATTTT.

The chain carries TRBV4-2 and TRBJ2-3; D possibly corresponds to TRBD1 (6 bases). In germline, CDR1 is LGHNA, CDR2 YNFKEQ. There are 16 residues in the CDR3. Trimming cost V 0 bases and J 2 bases, with 12 bases left between them. DNA for the CDR3: TGTGCCAGCAGCCAAGAGACAGGAGTTCTCACAGATACGCAGTATTTT. It is translated as CASSQETGVLTDTQYF.

Details on this clone: One junction end does not reproduce the germline sequence, and a read error may be involved. The chain employs TRBV14 and TRBJ2-3, with no clear D. In germline, CDR1 is SGHDN, CDR2 FVKESK. The CDR3 runs 14 residues. CDR3 loop: CASSLSARASQPLF. CDR3 DNA: TGTGCCAGCAGCCTGAGCGCCCGGGCCTCCCAACCCCTTTTT.

The gene calls are TRBV5-8 and TRBJ2-1; 8 bases are a match to TRBD1. This CDR3 has 14 residues. Germline CDR1 is SGHTS and CDR2 is YDEGEE. J gave up 6 bases and V 3 bases, and 5 bases lay outside the gene matches. CDR3 coding DNA: TGTGCCAGCAGCTCTCAGGGGGCGAGCAATGAGCAGTTCTTC. It encodes CASSSQGASNEQFF.

This clone was seen a few times. J is TRBJ1-2 and V is TRBV7-2; tentative D call: TRBD1 (6 bases). Looked up from germline, CDR1 is SGHTA and CDR2 is FQGNSA. The CDR3 has 14 amino acids. V lost 2 bases to trimming and J lost 2 bases, with 9 bases between them. The CDR3 loop is CASSLWGRNYGYTF. For the CDR3, the DNA is TGTGCCAGCAGCTTATGGGGGCGGAACTATGGCTACACCTTC.

J is TRBJ1-2 and V is TRBV2, with D possibly matching TRBD1 (6 bases). The CDR3 has 16 amino acids. The V gene lost 7 bases and the J gene lost 4 bases, with 22 bases spanning the gap. The germline V gene encodes CDR1 SNHLY and CDR2 FYNNEI. CDR3 residues: CASTGGAGGEVYGYTF. The CDR3 DNA follows: TGTGCCAGCACCGGAGGGGCGGGGGGCGAGGTCTATGGCTACACCTTC.

CDR3 protein: CASSLAWGRALGEQFF. CDR3 nucleotide sequence: TGTGCCAGCAGCTTGGCCTGGGGGAGGGCCCTCGGTGAGCAGTTCTTC. This rearrangement joins TRBV5-7 to TRBJ2-1, with TRBD2 identical over 7 bases. TRBV5-7 qualifies as an ORF whose function is uncertain. The J segment lost 9 bases and the V segment lost 0 bases, leaving 12 bases of the junction unmatched. The CDR3 totals 16 residues.

The chain couples TRBV7-8 to TRBJ2-2; 7 nucleotides match TRBD1. Germline trimming cut 4 bases from V and 3 bases from J; bases unmatched to any gene: 14. Germline CDR1 SGHVS, CDR2 FQNEAQ. The CDR3 spans 18 residues. The CDR3 bases are TGTGCCAGCAGCTGGAGACAGGGAACTAAGGGGTACACCGGGGAGCTGTTTTTT. Encoded protein: CASSWRQGTKGYTGELFF.

The rearrangement joins TRBV25-1 to TRBJ2-1; possible D gene TRBD1, 5 bases. The CDR3 is 16 amino acids. Germline assignment: CDR1 MGHDK and CDR2 SYGVNS. V lost 1 base and J 0 bases, leaving 10 bases between the germline ends. The CDR3 DNA reads as TGTGCCAGCAGTGAATTTTGGGGCAGCTCCTACAATGAGCAGTTCTTC. Protein: CASSEFWGSSYNEQFF.

This chain connects TRBV5-1 to TRBJ1-6; D gene ambiguous. V was cut by 1 base and J by 9 bases, with 11 bases left in between. CDR1 is SGHRS, CDR2 YFSETQ, per germline. This CDR3 region has 14 residues. The CDR3 is CASSLLDNGSPLHF. The CDR3 nucleotides are TGCGCCAGCAGCTTGTTGGATAACGGTTCACCCCTCCACTTT.

This sequence joins TRBV7-9 and TRBJ1-2, with a possible D match to TRBD1 (6 bases). Trimming cost V 5 bases and J 14 bases, with 12 bases left between them. The CDR3 covers 10 residues. Germline V gene lookup returns CDR1 SEHNR and CDR2 FQNEAQ (reference sequence). CDR3 amino acids: CASSKAGATF. DNA of the CDR3: TGTGCCAGCAGCAAAGCAGGGGCTACCTTC.

The chain is built from TRBV27 and TRBJ2-7, with no clear D. Germline assignment: CDR1 MNHEY and CDR2 SMNVEV (reference sequence). The germline V and J ends were trimmed by 0 bases and 5 bases, with 20 bases remaining between them. The CDR3 spans 17 residues. The chain's CDR3 is CASSLSPGQVRFNEQYF. For the CDR3, the DNA is TGTGCCAGCAGTTTATCTCCCGGGCAGGTTCGTTTCAACGAGCAGTACTTC.

The J gene is TRBJ1-1, the V gene TRBV19, with D perhaps matching TRBD1 (6 bases). The CDR3 spans 14 residues. The V and J ends lost 7 bases and 3 bases respectively, with 15 bases between them. Germline V CDR1 and CDR2: LNHDA, SQIVND (reference sequence). The CDR3 sequence is CASIAGARDTEAFF. CDR3 coding DNA: TGTGCCAGTATAGCGGGGGCGCGGGACACTGAAGCTTTCTTT.

The rearrangement uses TRBV11-2 and TRBJ2-4; D is perhaps TRBD1 (6 bases). Germline V gives CDR1 SGHAT, CDR2 FQNNGV. Trimming took off 5 bases at V and 3 bases at J, with 17 bases between the two ends. The CDR3 consists of 16 residues. CDR3 sequence reads: CASSQRWRGGKNIQYF. CDR3 bases: TGTGCCAGCAGCCAGCGGTGGCGAGGGGGCAAAAACATTCAGTACTTC.

The J gene is TRBJ1-2, the V gene TRBV6-5; possibly TRBD1 for D (5 bases). Between the trimmed V and J ends, which lost 10 bases and 1 base, there was a span of 16 bases. The V gene's germline CDR1 is MNHEY and CDR2 SVGAGI. The CDR3 has 14 amino acids. CDR3: CATHGTGINYGYTF. The CDR3 bases are TGTGCCACGCATGGCACAGGTATTAACTATGGCTACACCTTC.

V is TRBV30 and J is TRBJ2-3; D gene ambiguous. V lost 5 bases, J lost 10 bases, and 13 bases lay in between. Germline assignment: CDR1 GTSNPN and CDR2 SVGIG (reference sequence). The CDR3 consists of 11 residues. CDR3 protein: CAWGSGTAQYF. Written as DNA, the CDR3 is TGTGCCTGGGGATCCGGCACCGCGCAGTATTTT.